The 20 T cell receptor beta chains below were found in one sample sequenced in a study of blood T cell repertoires in COVID-19. Sequencing was performed with immunoSEQ multiplex PCR; in TCRdb, only in-frame clones are kept and a portion is missing. The sample shows a few hundred thousand clones, approximately 90% of them seen only once. The sequencing input was peripheral blood. Receptors originate from a woman aged 60-75 years with acute or convalescent COVID-19.

This sequence joins TRBV19 and TRBJ1-5, with 7 bases aligning to TRBD1. Germline lookup yields CDR1 LNHDA and CDR2 SQIVND (reference sequence). The CDR3 totals 17 residues. The V segment lost 3 bases and the J segment 0 bases; nucleotides outside the gene matches: 8. The CDR3 loop is CASSIVTGVHSNQPQHF. In DNA form, the CDR3 reads TGTGCCAGTAGTATTGTCACAGGGGTACATAGCAATCAGCCCCAGCATTTT.

The chain uses TRBV27 and TRBJ2-1; 10 bases agree with TRBD2. CDR3 length: 17 amino acids. Germline V gene lookup returns CDR1 MNHEY and CDR2 SMNVEV (reference sequence). Losses at the gene ends were 4 bases for V and 6 bases for J; bases not matched to a gene: 12. Here the CDR3 reads CASSWGAAAGGVNEQFF. The CDR3 coding sequence is TGTGCCAGCAGTTGGGGGGCGGCAGCGGGAGGGGTCAATGAGCAGTTCTTC.

The chain is built from TRBV4-3 and TRBJ2-2; D possibly corresponds to TRBD2 (6 bases). The length of the CDR3 is 18 residues. Germline V CDR1 and CDR2: LGHNA, YSLEER. Between the trimmed V and J ends, which lost 2 bases and 0 bases, there was a span of 16 bases. The CDR3 nucleotides read TGCGCCAGCAGCCAACGTTCGGCCGGGACTTCGAACACCGGGGAGCTGTTTTTT. Residues: CASSQRSAGTSNTGELFF.

The chain carries TRBV27 and TRBJ1-3; no clear D gene. Trimming removed 6 bases at V and 1 base at J, with 10 bases between. From germline, CDR1 is MNHEY and CDR2 SMNVEV (reference sequence). The CDR3 is 14 residues long. The CDR3 here is CASSFPFSGNTIYF. The CDR3 nucleotides read TGTGCCAGCAGCTTCCCCTTTTCTGGAAACACCATATATTTT.

This CDR3 is CASSLRTGKAFF. The CDR3 DNA is TGTGCCAGCAGCCTACGGACAGGGAAAGCTTTCTTT. The chain is built from TRBV5-4 and TRBJ1-1, with 8 bases lining up with TRBD1. Germline values: CDR1 SGHNT, CDR2 YYREEE (reference sequence). The CDR3 covers 12 residues. V shed 4 bases and J 9 bases; nucleotides not matched to a gene: 5.

This chain connects TRBV6-2 or TRBV6-3 to TRBJ1-1, with TRBD1 matching 9 bases. The CDR3 is 14 residues long. The V and J ends lost 2 bases and 7 bases, in that order; junction bases with no gene match: 5. Germline CDR1 MNHEY, CDR2 SVGEGT. For the CDR3, the DNA is TGTGCCAGCAGTTACCAAGGACAGGGGATTGAAGCTTTCTTT. Its translation: CASSYQGQGIEAFF.

The V gene is TRBV7-2, the J gene TRBJ2-6; D possibly corresponds to TRBD2 (5 bases). The CDR3 extends over 15 amino acids. Trimming shortened V by 1 base and J by 2 bases, and 6 bases separated the two germline ends. Per the germline V gene, CDR1 is SGHTA and CDR2 is FQGNSA. The CDR3 is CASSLGGAGANVLTF. In DNA, the CDR3 is TGTGCCAGCAGCTTAGGGGGAGCTGGGGCCAACGTCCTGACTTTC.

The rearrangement links TRBV6-5 to TRBJ1-2; TRBD1 aligns across 8 bases. CDR1 and CDR2 from the germline V gene are MNHEY and SVGAGI. The CDR3 covers 14 residues. The J segment lost 2 bases and the V segment lost 6 bases, leaving 5 bases of the junction unmatched. The CDR3 bases are TGTGCCAGCAGGATGGACAGGGTGAACTATGGCTACACCTTC. It yields the protein CASRMDRVNYGYTF.

The chain employs TRBV7-9 and TRBJ2-2; perhaps TRBD2 as D (5 bases). Trimming cost V 5 bases and J 5 bases, with 9 bases left between them. CDR1 is SEHNR and CDR2 is FQNEAQ in the germline V gene (reference sequence). This CDR3 region has 13 residues. CDR3 bases: TGTGCCAGCAGCCCGTGGAGGACCGGGGAGCTGTTTTTT. Its translation is CASSPWRTGELFF.

V is TRBV7-2 and J is TRBJ1-4; D is possibly TRBD1 (5 bases). The CDR3 spans 14 residues. The germline V gene has CDR1 SGHTA and CDR2 FQGNSA. Trimming shortened V by 3 bases and J by 4 bases, and 9 bases separated the two germline ends. This CDR3 reads CASSFGGNNEKLFF. DNA for the CDR3: TGTGCCAGCAGCTTTGGGGGGAATAATGAAAAACTGTTTTTT.

The V gene is TRBV27, the J gene TRBJ2-2; 9 bases agree with TRBD1. J lost 5 bases, V lost 5 bases, and 6 bases had no gene match. This CDR3 spans 15 amino acids. From germline, CDR1 is MNHEY and CDR2 SMNVEV (reference sequence). The CDR3 DNA reads TGTGCCAGCAGTGTCTGGGACAGGGTAACCGGGGAGCTGTTTTTT. It specifies CASSVWDRVTGELFF.

The chain has TRBV29-1 and TRBJ2-7, with D possibly matching TRBD1 (6 bases). The germline V gene has CDR1 SQVTM and CDR2 ANQGSEA. The CDR3 sequence is 14 residues long. The ends were cut back, 4 bases at V and 0 bases at J, with 13 bases in the middle. In nucleotides, the CDR3 is TGCAGCGTTGGGGCAGGGGTGGCCTCCTACGAGCAGTACTTC. Encoded protein: CSVGAGVASYEQYF.

The chain is built from TRBV18 and TRBJ1-2, with 11 positions matching TRBD1. Per the germline V gene, CDR1 is KGHSH and CDR2 is LQKENI. The CDR3 spans 14 residues. The V segment lost 6 bases and the J segment 7 bases; nucleotides outside the gene matches: 7. DNA of the CDR3: TGTGCCAGCTCCGGGACAGGGGGTCAGAGTGGCTACACCTTC. It is translated as CASSGTGGQSGYTF.

The CDR3 DNA sequence: TGTGCCAGCAGCAACGGCAGGGTTCCCGGGGAGCTGTTTTTT. The encoded protein is CASSNGRVPGELFF. This chain links TRBV13 with TRBJ2-2; D possibly corresponds to TRBD1 (5 bases). Germline lookup yields CDR1 PRHDT and CDR2 FYEKMQ (reference sequence). This CDR3 has 14 residues. V shed 5 bases and J shed 6 bases, with 13 bases lying between them.

V is TRBV11-2 and J is TRBJ2-1, with TRBD2 matching 8 bases. Germline CDR1 and CDR2: SGHAT and FQNNGV. The CDR3 contains 18 residues. The V gene end was trimmed by 1 base and the J gene end by 0 bases; junction bases not matched to a gene: 8. CDR3 nucleotide sequence: TGTGCCAGCAGCTTAGGAATCGGCGGGGGGAGCTCCTACAATGAGCAGTTCTTC. This translates into CASSLGIGGGSSYNEQFF.

The rearrangement links TRBV9 to TRBJ2-3; 8 positions agree with TRBD2. The CDR3 length is 16 residues. The junction had 5 bases not matched to a gene; V was cut back by 0 bases and J by 2 bases. The germline V gene has CDR1 SGDLS and CDR2 YYNGEE. In nucleotides, the CDR3 is TGTGCCAGCAGCGTAGCAGCGGGGGCCCTCACAGATACGCAGTATTTT. Protein sequence: CASSVAAGALTDTQYF.

This chain uses TRBV7-2 with TRBJ1-3; D not resolved. The CDR3 sequence is 12 residues long. The germline V gene has CDR1 SGHTA and CDR2 FQGNSA. V was cut by 2 bases and J by 10 bases, with 9 bases left in between. The CDR3 spells CASSLMSPTIYF. The CDR3 coding sequence is TGTGCCAGCAGCTTAATGAGCCCTACCATATATTTT.

This chain connects TRBV19 to TRBJ1-2; no definite D call. Looked up from germline, CDR1 is LNHDA and CDR2 is SQIVND (reference sequence). This CDR3 has 16 amino acids. Trimming left V 4 bases short and J 0 bases short, with 15 bases between. The CDR3, as DNA: TGTGCCAGTAGTACCTACGAATCCCCGACTAACTATGGCTACACCTTC. It specifies CASSTYESPTNYGYTF.

The rearrangement joins TRBV19 to TRBJ2-3; 9 bases fit TRBD2. Germline CDR1 is LNHDA and CDR2 is SQIVND (reference sequence). The trim removed 3 bases at V and 2 bases at J, leaving 3 bases unmatched. There are 15 residues in the CDR3. The CDR3 region has the DNA TGTGCCAGTAGTATTTTAGCGGGAGCCACAGATACGCAGTATTTT. Its translation is CASSILAGATDTQYF.

In its sample, this clone was seen a few times. This rearrangement joins TRBV27 to TRBJ1-4; the D gene is possibly TRBD1 (5 bases). Trimming left V 7 bases short and J 0 bases short, with 9 bases between. This CDR3 region has 14 residues. Per the germline V gene, CDR1 is MNHEY and CDR2 is SMNVEV (reference sequence). CDR3 protein: CASKMTATNEKLFF. CDR3 nucleotides: TGTGCCAGCAAAATGACAGCAACTAATGAAAAACTGTTTTTT.